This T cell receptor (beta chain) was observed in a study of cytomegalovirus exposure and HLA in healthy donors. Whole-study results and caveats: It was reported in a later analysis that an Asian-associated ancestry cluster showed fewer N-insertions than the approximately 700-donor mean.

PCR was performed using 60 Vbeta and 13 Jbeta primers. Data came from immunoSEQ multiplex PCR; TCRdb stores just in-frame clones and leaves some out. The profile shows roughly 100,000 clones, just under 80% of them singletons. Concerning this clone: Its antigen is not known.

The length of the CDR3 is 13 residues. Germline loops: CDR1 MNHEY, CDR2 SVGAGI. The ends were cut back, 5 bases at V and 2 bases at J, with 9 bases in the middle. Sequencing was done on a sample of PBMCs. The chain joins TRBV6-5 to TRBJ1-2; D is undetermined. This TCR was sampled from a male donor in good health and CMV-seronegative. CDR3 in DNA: TGTGCCAGCAGTGAAACAGAGAACTATGGCTACACCTTC. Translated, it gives CASSETENYGYTF.